Given below is one TCR beta chain in context. V lost 2 bases and J 0 bases, leaving 12 bases between the germline ends. The CDR3 contains 15 residues. Germline V gene sequence: CDR1 SGHNT, CDR2 YYREEE (reference sequence). The protocol was immunoSEQ multiplex PCR, while the TCRdb copy is restricted to in-frame clones and leaves out a portion. The data show roughly 200,000 clones, approximately 85% seen once. The source of the sample is a study of blood T cell repertoires in COVID-19. In the study overall: The United States, Italy and Spain were the sources of the acute and convalescent COVID-19 samples. T cells, B-cell-depleted T cells, or PBMCs supplied cDNA or gDNA.

This receptor was identified in a man aged 40-50 years with acute COVID-19. Sequencing used PBMCs or T cells enriched from blood (not recorded which). The rearrangement links TRBV5-4 to TRBJ2-7, with D perhaps matching TRBD1 (5 bases). DNA for the CDR3: TGTGCCAGCAGCTTTGGCCAGGGCAACTCCTACGAGCAGTACTTC. It yields the protein CASSFGQGNSYEQYF.